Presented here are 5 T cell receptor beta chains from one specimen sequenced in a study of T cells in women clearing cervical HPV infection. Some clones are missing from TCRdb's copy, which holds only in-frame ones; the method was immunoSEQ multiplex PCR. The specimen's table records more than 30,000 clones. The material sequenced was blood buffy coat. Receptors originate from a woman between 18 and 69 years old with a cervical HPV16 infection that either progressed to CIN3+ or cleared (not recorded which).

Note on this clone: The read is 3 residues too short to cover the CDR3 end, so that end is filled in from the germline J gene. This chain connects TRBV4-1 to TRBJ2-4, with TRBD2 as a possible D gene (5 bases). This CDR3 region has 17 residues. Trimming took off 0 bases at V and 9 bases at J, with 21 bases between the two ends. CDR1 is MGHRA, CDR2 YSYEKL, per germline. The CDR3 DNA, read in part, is TGCGCCAGCAGCCAAGATCTCGGAACCCTAGCCATGAGCATT. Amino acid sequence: CASSQDLGTLAMSI. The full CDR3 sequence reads CASSQDLGTLAMSIQYF.

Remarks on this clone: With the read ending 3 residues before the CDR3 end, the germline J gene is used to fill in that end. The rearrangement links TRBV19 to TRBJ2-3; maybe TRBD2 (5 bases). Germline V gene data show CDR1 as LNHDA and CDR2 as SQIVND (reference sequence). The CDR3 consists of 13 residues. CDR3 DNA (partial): TGTGCCAGTAGTCCGGGGTACAATCAGCCG. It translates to CASSPGYNQP. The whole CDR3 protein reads CASSPGYNQPQYF.

The CDR3 reads CASSIQATQPQHF. The CDR3 bases that were read are TGTGCCAGTAGTATCCAGGCTACTCAGCCC. This rearrangement joins TRBV19 to TRBJ1-5; D ambiguous. The read ends 3 residues shy of where the CDR3 ends; the end is completed using the germline J gene. Germline lookup yields CDR1 LNHDA and CDR2 SQIVND (reference sequence). There are 13 residues in the CDR3. V was clipped by 3 bases and J by 6 bases, with 9 bases between them.

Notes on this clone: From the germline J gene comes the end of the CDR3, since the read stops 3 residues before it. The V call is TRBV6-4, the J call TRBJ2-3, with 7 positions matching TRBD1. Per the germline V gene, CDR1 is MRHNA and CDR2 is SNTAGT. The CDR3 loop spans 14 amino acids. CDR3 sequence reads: CASSETGSDQPQYF. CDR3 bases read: TGTGCCAGCAGTGAGACAGGGTCTGATCAGCCG.

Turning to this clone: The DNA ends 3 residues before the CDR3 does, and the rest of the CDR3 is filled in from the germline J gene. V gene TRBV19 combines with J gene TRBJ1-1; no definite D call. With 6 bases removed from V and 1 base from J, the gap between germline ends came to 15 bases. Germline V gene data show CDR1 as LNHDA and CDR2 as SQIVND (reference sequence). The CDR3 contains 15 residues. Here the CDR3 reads CASSLRRSGNTEAFF. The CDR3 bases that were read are TGTGCCAGTAGCCTCCGGAGGTCGGGGAACACTGAA.